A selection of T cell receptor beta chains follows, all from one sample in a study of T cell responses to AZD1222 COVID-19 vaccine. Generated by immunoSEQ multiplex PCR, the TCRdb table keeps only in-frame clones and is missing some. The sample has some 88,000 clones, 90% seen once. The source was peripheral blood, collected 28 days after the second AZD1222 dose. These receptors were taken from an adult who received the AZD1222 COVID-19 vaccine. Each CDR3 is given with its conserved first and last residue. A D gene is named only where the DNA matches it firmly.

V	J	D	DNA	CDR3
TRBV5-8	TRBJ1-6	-	TGTGCCAGCAGCTTATATAATTCACCCCTCCACTTT	CASSLYNSPLHF
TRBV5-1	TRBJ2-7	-	TGCGCCAGCAGCTTGGAAGGCAGCTCCTACGAGCAGTACTTC	CASSLEGSSYEQYF
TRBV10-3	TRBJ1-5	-	TGTGCCATCGGGGGCAGGGAGCCCAATCAGCCCCAGCATTTT	CAIGGREPNQPQHF
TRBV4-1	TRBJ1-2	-	TGCGCCAGCAGCCAAGAATTGGGACACCGGACCAATAACTATGGCTACACCTTC	CASSQELGHRTNNYGYTF
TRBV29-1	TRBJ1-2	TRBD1	TGCAGCGCCGGACAGGGGTATGGCTACACCTTC	CSAGQGYGYTF
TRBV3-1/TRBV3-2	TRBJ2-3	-	TGTGCCAGCAGCCAAGGATATACGCAGTATTTT	CASSQGYTQYF
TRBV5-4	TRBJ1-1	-	TGTGCCAGCAGCTTGTCTCACCAAACCAGATTCAACACTGAAGCTTTCTTT	CASSLSHQTRFNTEAFF
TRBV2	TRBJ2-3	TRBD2	TGTGCCAGCAGTGAACCCTTAGCGGGGGGGAGCACAGATACGCAGTATTTT	CASSEPLAGGSTDTQYF
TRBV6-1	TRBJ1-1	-	TGTGCCAGCGAAAAGGGGGGTATCACTGAAGCTTTCTTT	CASEKGGITEAFF
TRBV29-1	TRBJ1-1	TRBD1	TGCAGCGCATTGGCCCCGGGACAGCAGAACACTGAAGCTTTCTTT	CSALAPGQQNTEAFF
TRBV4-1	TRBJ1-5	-	TGCGCCAGCAGCCAAGATCGAAGGGAACATCAGCCCCAGCATTTT	CASSQDRREHQPQHF
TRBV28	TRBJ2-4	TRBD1	TGTGCCAGCGCTAACAGGGGGCAAAACATTCAGTACTTC	CASANRGQNIQYF
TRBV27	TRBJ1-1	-	TGTGCCAGCAGTTTATATGGGGTAGGGGGGATGAACACTGAAGCTTTCTTT	CASSLYGVGGMNTEAFF
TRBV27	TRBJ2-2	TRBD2	TGTGCCAGCAGAAGACTAGCAGGCGGGGAGCTGTTTTTT	CASRRLAGGELFF
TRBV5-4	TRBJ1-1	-	TGTGCCAGCAGCTTGTGGAATGGTGTCATGAACACTGAAGCTTTCTTT	CASSLWNGVMNTEAFF
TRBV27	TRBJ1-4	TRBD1	TGTGCCAGCAGACTGACAGGGGGTAATGAAAAACTGTTTTTT	CASRLTGGNEKLFF
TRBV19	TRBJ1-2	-	TGTGCCAGAAGACGCTATGGCTACACCTTC	CARRRYGYTF
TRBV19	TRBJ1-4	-	TGTGCCAGTAGTTCAACCGGGACAAAAAAACTGTTTTTT	CASSSTGTKKLFF
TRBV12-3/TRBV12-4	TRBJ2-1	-	TGTGCCAGCGGTTCCGGGAATGAGCAGTTCTTC	CASGSGNEQFF
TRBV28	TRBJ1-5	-	TGTGCCAGCAGCCGACGGTATAGCAATCAGCCCCAGCATTTT	CASSRRYSNQPQHF
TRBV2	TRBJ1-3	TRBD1	TGTGCCAGCAGGAGCCGGGACAGGGCTGGAAACACCATATATTTT	CASRSRDRAGNTIYF
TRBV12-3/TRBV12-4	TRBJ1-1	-	TGTGCCAGCAGTTATACGTGGACTGAAGCTTTCTTT	CASSYTWTEAFF
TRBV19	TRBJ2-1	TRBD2	TGTGCCAGTAGTACCTCGTTAGCGGGCGGGCCACACAATGAGCAGTTCTTC	CASSTSLAGGPHNEQFF
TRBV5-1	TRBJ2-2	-	TGCGCCAGCAGTTTTGAGGGGGCGAACACCGGGGAGCTGTTTTTT	CASSFEGANTGELFF
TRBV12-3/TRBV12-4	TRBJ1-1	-	TGTGCCAGCAGTTTACAGGCTGAAGCTTTCTTT	CASSLQAEAFF